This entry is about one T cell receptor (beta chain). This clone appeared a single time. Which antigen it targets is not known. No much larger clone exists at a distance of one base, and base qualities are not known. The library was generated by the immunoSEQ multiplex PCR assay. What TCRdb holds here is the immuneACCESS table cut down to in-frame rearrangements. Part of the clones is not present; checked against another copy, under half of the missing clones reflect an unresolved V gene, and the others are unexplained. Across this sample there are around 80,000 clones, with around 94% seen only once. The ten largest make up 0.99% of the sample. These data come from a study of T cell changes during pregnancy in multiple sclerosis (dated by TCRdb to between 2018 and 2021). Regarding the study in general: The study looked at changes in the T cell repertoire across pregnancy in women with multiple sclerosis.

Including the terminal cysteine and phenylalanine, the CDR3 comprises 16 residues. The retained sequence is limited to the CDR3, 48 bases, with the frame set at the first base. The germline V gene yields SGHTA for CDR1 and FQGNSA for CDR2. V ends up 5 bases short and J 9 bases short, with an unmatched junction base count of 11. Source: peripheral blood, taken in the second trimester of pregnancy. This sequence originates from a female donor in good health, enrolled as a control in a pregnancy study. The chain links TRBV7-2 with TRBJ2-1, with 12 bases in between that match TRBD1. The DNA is TGTGCCAGCAGCCTAACCGGGACAGGGGGCTTAGTTGAGCAGTTCTTC. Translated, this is CASSLTGTGGLVEQFF.